The clone carrying this TCR beta chain was seen a few times. What it binds is not known. The sample belongs to a study of coeliac disease. Study-level background: Without high-resolution HLA typing, biased TRBV7-2 usage was queried.

TCRdb's table, derived via immunoSEQ multiplex PCR, lists solely in-frame clones and lacks some. The sample includes approximately 4,300 clones, 60% of them seen just once. Trimming shortened V by 4 bases and J by 8 bases, and 14 bases separated the two germline ends. The germline CDR1 and CDR2 sequences are LNHNV and YYDKDF (reference sequence). This CDR3 has 13 amino acids. Regarding the study as a whole: Active celiac intraepithelial and lamina propria samples had lower TRB and TRG clonality than control samples.

The V and J genes are TRBV15 and TRBJ1-2; D is unresolved. This receptor was taken from a human donor with active celiac disease. The source material was intraepithelial lymphocytes from the gut. The CDR3 DNA follows: TGTGCCACCAGCACGTCCCCAGTAAAAGGCTACACCTTC. Residues: CATSTSPVKGYTF.